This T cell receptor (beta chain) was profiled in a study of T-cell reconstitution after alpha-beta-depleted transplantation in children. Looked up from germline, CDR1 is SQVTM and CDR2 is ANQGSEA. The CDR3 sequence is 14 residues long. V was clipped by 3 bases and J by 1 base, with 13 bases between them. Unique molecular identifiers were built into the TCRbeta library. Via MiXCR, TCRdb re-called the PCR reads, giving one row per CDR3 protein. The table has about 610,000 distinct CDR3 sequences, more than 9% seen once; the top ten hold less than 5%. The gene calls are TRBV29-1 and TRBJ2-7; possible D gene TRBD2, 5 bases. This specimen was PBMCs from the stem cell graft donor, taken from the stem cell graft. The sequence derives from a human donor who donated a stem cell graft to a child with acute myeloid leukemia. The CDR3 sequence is CSVDAPGESYEQYF. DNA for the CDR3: TGCAGCGTTGATGCCCCCGGGGAGTCCTACGAGCAGTACTTC.